This T cell receptor beta chain originates from a study of immune heterogeneity within non-small cell lung tumors. Amplification of the TCR beta CDR3 was achieved through multiplex PCR with 32 V and 13 J primers. TCRdb itself ran the multiplex PCR reads through MiXCR, one entry per CDR3 protein. Among 12,000 to 15,000 distinct CDR3 sequences listed, over 25% were seen once. CDR1 and CDR2 (germline): LGHDT, YNNKEL (reference sequence). The V end was cut by 3 bases, the J end by 1 base, with 12 bases between. The CDR3 totals 16 residues. A remark on this clonotype: Its cognate antigen is unknown. A much larger clonotype is one base distant, so this may be a read error.

Study findings and constraints: Tumor sites within a patient were found to share identical dominant CDR3 beta clonotypes, and site-unique high-frequency clones were also present. A significant, moderate positive correlation (R roughly 0.35) linked local T-cell clonality and tumor mutational burden.

For each sample, template was 600 ng of bulk tumor genomic DNA. While surgery was under way, several biopsies spaced far apart were taken per primary tumor. The cohort was untreated, with newly diagnosed non-small cell lung cancer undergoing curative surgery. Sample donors consisted of newly diagnosed non-small cell lung cancer patients who were undergoing surgery with curative intent. The material sequenced was lung tumor tissue. This receptor was identified in a woman aged 45-65 years with non-small cell lung cancer. The chain recombines TRBV3-1 with TRBJ2-2, with a weak D call TRBD2 (6 bases). CDR3 in DNA: TGTGCCAGCAGCCATACGGGACTCATGAACACCGGGGAGCTGTTTTTT. Its protein product is CASSHTGLMNTGELFF. Full variable domain (remainder filled in from reference TRBV3-1 and TRBJ2-2): DTAVSQTPKYLVTQMGNDKSIKCEQNLGHDTMYWYKQDSKKFLKIMFSYNNKELIINETVPNRFSPKSPDKAHLNLHINSLELGDSAVYFCASSHTGLMNTGELFFGEGSRLTVL.